This paragraph reports one T cell receptor (beta chain). What this receptor recognizes is not known. Base qualities are not recorded, but no much larger clone differs from it by a single base. The data were taken from a study of blood T cell repertoires in COVID-19 (dated by TCRdb to the early 2020s). Study-wide context: Samples covering the acute and convalescent phases of COVID-19 were provided by collaborators in the United States, Italy and Spain. The prospective study material was composed of cDNA or gDNA derived from T cells, B-cell-depleted T cells, or PBMCs. Deeply sampled blood TCRbeta repertoires from subjects exposed to, actively infected with, or recovered from COVID-19 were included in the dataset. A freely available public database, intended as a resource for researchers studying the immune response to SARS-CoV-2, is where the repertoires were released. Samples were obtained from the ongoing ImmuneRACE study (first 160 participants) and from over 1,000 subjects provided by 6 global collaborators. A de-identified subject ID, COVID-19 status, age in years and sex were almost always included in the sample metadata. Where available, HLA class I and class II types were obtained from metadata supplied by the sample provider rather than from assay-based typing. Results and caveats for the whole study, not just this receptor: The amount of clinical and demographic metadata varied by source and participant and was provided uncurated.

CDR1 SNHLY and CDR2 FYNNEI were looked up in the germline V gene. V ends up 4 bases short and J 2 bases short, with an unmatched junction base count of 6. Its CDR3 holds 16 amino acids, cysteine through phenylalanine. Solely the CDR3 DNA is kept, with 48 bases framed from the first base. TCRbeta CDR3 regions were amplified from genomic DNA by means of the immunoSEQ Assay, a bias-controlled multiplex PCR. The original pipeline was this. The number of nucleated cells in each sample was estimated from the amplification of reference gene primers within the assay. Sequence reads were collapsed and filtered to measure the absolute abundance of every unique TCRbeta CDR3 rearrangement. For each sample, productive Simpson clonality was calculated as the square root of Simpson's diversity index over productive rearrangements. TCRdb mirrors the immuneACCESS table, restricted to in-frame sequences. Some clones are absent from its copies; in checked studies, under half trace to an unresolved V gene, and the reason for the others is unknown. V and J calls and clone size are those listed in that table; D and trimming were worked out from the DNA. This sample is represented by more than 200,000 clones; roughly 84% of them were singletons. The ten largest clones capture more than 9% of the sample.

One collaborating source in Seattle enrolled patients during active infection and followed them longitudinally through the course of disease. Collaborating institutions collected whole blood in K2EDTA tubes following their own protocols. For TCRbeta analysis, collaborators shipped samples as frozen whole blood, isolated PBMCs, or DNA extracted from either of those sample types. The sequencing input was peripheral blood. The sequence joins TRBV2 to TRBJ2-5; 11 central nucleotides agree with TRBD2. The clonotype comes from a woman at least 80 years old with COVID-19, enrolled during active disease. The CDR3 region has the sequence CASSGETSGVQETQYF. The sequence in DNA is TGTGCCAGCAGTGGAGAGACTAGCGGGGTTCAAGAGACCCAGTACTTC.